Shown below are 30 T cell receptor beta chains from a single sample sequenced in a study of cytomegalovirus exposure and HLA in healthy donors. The PCR ran on 60 Vbeta and 13 Jbeta primers. Using immunoSEQ multiplex PCR, the repertoire was profiled, and TCRdb retains in-frame clones only, with some absent. Of 100,000 to 150,000 clones listed, about 85% are singletons. Sample: PBMCs. These TCRs come from a boy aged 5-17 years in good health and CMV-seronegative.

This chain connects TRBV19 to TRBJ2-5, with 8 bases fitting TRBD1. The V segment lost 10 bases and the J segment 5 bases; nucleotides outside the gene matches: 6. The CDR3 loop spans 12 amino acids. Germline V lookup: CDR1 LNHDA, CDR2 SQIVND (reference sequence). The CDR3 nucleotides are TGTGCCACCAAGACAGGGGCCGAGACCCAGTACTTC. It translates to CATKTGAETQYF. Full variable domain (remainder filled in from reference TRBV19 and TRBJ2-5): DGGITQSPKYLFRKEGQNVTLSCEQNLNHDAMYWYRQDPGQGLRLIYYSQIVNDFQKGDIAEGYSVSREKKESFPLTVTSAQKNPTAFYLCATKTGAETQYFGPGTRLLVL.

The chain carries TRBV5-1 and TRBJ2-3; a weak D match, TRBD2 (5 bases). The CDR3 sequence is 15 residues long. Germline CDR1 reads SGHRS; CDR2 reads YFSETQ. Trimming took 1 base from V and 0 from J, leaving 9 bases between them. The CDR3 spells CASSLSSGSTDTQYF. CDR3 sequence (DNA): TGCGCCAGCAGCTTGTCGAGCGGTAGCACAGATACGCAGTATTTT.

This clone appeared a few times. V gene TRBV7-8 combines with J gene TRBJ1-5; a possible D gene is TRBD1 (5 bases). The CDR3 length is 17 residues. In germline, CDR1 is SGHVS, CDR2 FQNEAQ. V was pared by 1 base and J by 9 bases, with 22 bases between. CDR3 DNA: TGTGCCAGCAGCTTAGGATCGTCCTTGACGGGACTAAGGCCCCAGCATTTT. Its translation: CASSLGSSLTGLRPQHF. Complete variable domain (other parts from reference TRBV7-8 and TRBJ1-5): GAGVSQSPRYKVAKRGQDVALRCDPISGHVSLFWYQQALGQGPEFLTYFQNEAQLDKSGLPSDRFFAERPEGSVSTLKIQRTQQEDSAVYLCASSLGSSLTGLRPQHFGDGTRLSIL.

The chain recombines TRBV29-1 with TRBJ2-7; tentative D call: TRBD2 (6 bases). There are 13 residues in the CDR3. The germline V and J ends were trimmed by 6 bases and 1 base, with 13 bases remaining between them. Germline values: CDR1 SQVTM, CDR2 ANQGSEA. CDR3 sequence reads: CSVSGGGSYEQYF. CDR3 DNA: TGCAGCGTAAGCGGTGGGGGGTCCTACGAGCAGTACTTC.

The V call is TRBV10-3, the J call TRBJ2-1; tentative D call: TRBD2 (5 bases). Germline CDR1 is ENHRY and CDR2 is SYGVKD. V was cut by 4 bases and J by 6 bases, with 22 bases left in between. The CDR3 covers 17 residues. CDR3 region: CAISVSGRGLPVNEQFF. CDR3 DNA: TGTGCCATCAGTGTAAGCGGTAGAGGACTCCCAGTCAATGAGCAGTTCTTC.

This clone has a single count. This rearrangement joins TRBV9 to TRBJ2-1; perhaps TRBD2 as D (6 bases). CDR1 is SGDLS, CDR2 YYNGEE, per germline. The CDR3 length is 15 residues. Trimming removed 0 bases from V and 4 bases from J, with 11 bases in between. In nucleotides, the CDR3 is TGTGCCAGCAGCGTAGATGGGGAGGAATACAATGAGCAGTTCTTC. Its protein is CASSVDGEEYNEQFF.

J is TRBJ2-3 and V is TRBV18, with 10 bases fitting TRBD2. CDR3 length equals 16 residues. Germline assignment: CDR1 KGHSH and CDR2 LQKENI. The ends lost 2 bases at V and 3 bases at J; junction bases unmatched: 5. CDR3 coding DNA: TGTGCCAGCTCACCATATCCTAGCGGGAGAACAGATACGCAGTATTTT. Amino acids: CASSPYPSGRTDTQYF. The whole variable domain, filled in from reference TRBV18 and TRBJ2-3, reads NAGVMQNPRHLVRRRGQEARLRCSPMKGHSHVYWYRQLPEEGLKFMVYLQKENIIDESGMPKERFSAEFPKEGPSILRIQQVVRGDSAAYFCASSPYPSGRTDTQYFGPGTRLTVL.

This chain connects TRBV2 to TRBJ1-1; TRBD1 matches at 9 bases. The CDR3 covers 14 residues. In germline, CDR1 is SNHLY, CDR2 FYNNEI. J was trimmed by 11 bases and V by 5 bases; bases with no gene match: 12. For the CDR3, the DNA is TGTGCCAGCAGTATCGCCCCGGGACAGGGATTGGCTTTCTTT. Translation gives CASSIAPGQGLAFF.

The chain uses TRBV7-6 and TRBJ2-1, with D possibly TRBD2 on 5 matching bases. Germline V gene sequence: CDR1 SGHVS, CDR2 FNYEAQ. The V and J ends lost 4 bases and 4 bases respectively, with 20 bases between them. The CDR3 covers 17 residues. The CDR3 DNA sequence: TGTGCCAGCAGCTGGACTCTGCGCAGACGAGAGTACAATGAGCAGTTCTTC. Translating it yields CASSWTLRRREYNEQFF.

The J gene is TRBJ1-1, the V gene TRBV7-9; D gene ambiguous. Trimming pared 3 bases from V and 3 bases from J, leaving 14 bases between. Germline values: CDR1 SEHNR, CDR2 FQNEAQ (reference sequence). This CDR3 has 15 amino acids. The CDR3, as DNA: TGTGCCAGCAGCTTTGTCTGGCCCAAAGACACTGAAGCTTTCTTT. Translating gives CASSFVWPKDTEAFF.

The chain uses TRBV11-3 and TRBJ1-5, with D maybe TRBD1 (5 bases). There are 15 residues in the CDR3. CDR1 is SGHNT, CDR2 YENEEA, per germline. V dropped 7 bases and J dropped 0 bases, with 13 bases sitting between them. In nucleotides, the CDR3 is TGTGCCAGCAACCTCGACAGAAATAGCAATCAGCCCCAGCATTTT. Amino acid sequence: CASNLDRNSNQPQHF.

The rearrangement links TRBV6-5 to TRBJ1-1; 7 bases are a match to TRBD1. CDR1 MNHEY and CDR2 SVGAGI come from the germline V gene. The CDR3 covers 14 residues. The J segment lost 3 bases and the V segment lost 2 bases, leaving 3 bases of the junction unmatched. The chain's CDR3 is CASSYRTGDTEAFF. As DNA, the CDR3 is TGTGCCAGCAGTTACCGAACAGGGGACACTGAAGCTTTCTTT.

This chain connects TRBV9 to TRBJ2-3; 14 nucleotides align to TRBD2. The junction had 9 bases not matched to a gene; V was cut back by 4 bases and J by 5 bases. Germline V CDR1 and CDR2: SGDLS, YYNGEE. CDR3 length: 17 residues. The CDR3 DNA follows: TGTGCCAGCAGCCTCAGACTAGCGGGAGGGCTGGGAGATACGCAGTATTTT. Amino acid sequence: CASSLRLAGGLGDTQYF.

The genes are TRBV4-2 and TRBJ2-5; D gene uncertain. Germline CDR1 reads LGHNA; CDR2 reads YNFKEQ. The CDR3 is 15 amino acids. Trimming removed 1 base from V and 3 bases from J, with 12 bases in between. CDR3 bases: TGTGCCAGCAGCCAAGTCTTGTCCCCCGAAGAGACCCAGTACTTC. Amino acid sequence: CASSQVLSPEETQYF.

This clone was observed a few times. This chain joins TRBV6-1 and TRBJ1-2, with 8 nucleotides matching TRBD1. The germline CDR1 and CDR2 sequences are MNHNS and SASEGT. V shed 6 bases and J 4 bases; nucleotides not matched to a gene: 7. CDR3 length: 14 amino acids. The CDR3 loop reads CASRGQVVSYGYTF. The CDR3 DNA reads as TGTGCCAGCAGGGGACAGGTTGTGTCCTATGGCTACACCTTC.

This clone has a single count. The chain joins TRBV19 to TRBJ2-3; TRBD2 might be the D (6 bases). Germline loops: CDR1 LNHDA, CDR2 SQIVND (reference sequence). V was cut by 4 bases and J by 3 bases, with 14 bases left in between. This CDR3 contains 15 residues. In DNA, the CDR3 is TGTGCCAGTAGTAAACGGGAGTTCAATACAGATACGCAGTATTTT. Its protein product is CASSKREFNTDTQYF.

The chain has TRBV15 and TRBJ1-2; 9 bases map to TRBD1. Germline loops: CDR1 LNHNV, CDR2 YYDKDF (reference sequence). V lost 0 bases, J lost 4 bases, and 9 bases stayed unmatched. There are 17 residues in the CDR3. DNA of the CDR3: TGTGCCACCAGCAGAGATCGGGGGACAGGGAGAGTCTATGGCTACACCTTC. Its translation: CATSRDRGTGRVYGYTF.

The chain uses TRBV9 and TRBJ1-3, with a weak D call TRBD1 (6 bases). Germline CDR1 is SGDLS and CDR2 is YYNGEE. Trimming took 4 bases from V and 0 from J, leaving 17 bases between them. The CDR3 is 17 residues long. CDR3 in amino acids: CASSLGGGPYSGNTIYF. CDR3 bases: TGTGCCAGCAGCCTGGGAGGGGGACCCTACTCTGGAAACACCATATATTTT.

J is TRBJ2-7 and V is TRBV9; perhaps TRBD2 as D (5 bases). The CDR3 totals 14 residues. Between the trimmed V and J ends, which lost 3 bases and 7 bases, there was a span of 17 bases. Germline CDR1 SGDLS, CDR2 YYNGEE. The CDR3 nucleotides read TGTGCCAGCAGCGCCGGACTTGCCCCCAAGGAGCAGTACTTC. Residues: CASSAGLAPKEQYF.

The chain employs TRBV2 and TRBJ2-7; 10 bases map to TRBD2. The CDR3 is 14 amino acids. From germline, CDR1 is SNHLY and CDR2 FYNNEI. The V gene end was trimmed by 2 bases and the J gene end by 6 bases; junction bases not matched to a gene: 4. The CDR3: CASSEPSGSREQYF. The CDR3 nucleotides read TGTGCCAGCAGTGAACCTAGCGGGAGTCGCGAGCAGTACTTC. The full variable domain, with the rest looked up from reference TRBV2 and TRBJ2-7, is EPEVTQTPSHQVTQMGQEVILRCVPISNHLYFYWYRQILGQKVEFLVSFYNNEISEKSEIFDDQFSVERPDGSNFTLKIRSTKLEDSAMYFCASSEPSGSREQYFGPGTRLTVT.

This chain uses TRBV5-1 with TRBJ2-2; 12 nucleotides align to TRBD2. The junction had 11 bases not matched to a gene; V was cut back by 2 bases and J by 6 bases. Germline lookup yields CDR1 SGHRS and CDR2 YFSETQ. CDR3 size: 18 residues. The CDR3 sequence is CASSFYLAGGPVAGELFF. DNA of the CDR3: TGCGCCAGCAGCTTCTATCTAGCGGGGGGGCCGGTCGCCGGGGAGCTGTTTTTT.

The J gene is TRBJ1-1, the V gene TRBV4-2, with TRBD1 as a possible D gene (5 bases). Trimming left V 1 base short and J 0 bases short, with 18 bases between. Germline V gene lookup returns CDR1 LGHNA and CDR2 YNFKEQ. This CDR3 has 18 residues. CDR3 sequence: CASSQGVRGGPMNTEAFF. CDR3 sequence (DNA): TGTGCCAGCAGCCAAGGCGTTAGGGGAGGTCCCATGAACACTGAAGCTTTCTTT.

This clone has more than one count but fewer than ten. The chain recombines TRBV5-8 with TRBJ1-1; TRBD1 matches at 9 bases. The CDR3 length is 17 residues. CDR1 is SGHTS and CDR2 is YDEGEE in the germline V gene. After removal of 0 bases from V and 4 bases from J, the junction contained 10 bases not matched to a gene. The CDR3 loop reads CASSLDWTGVIGTEAFF. DNA for the CDR3: TGTGCCAGCAGCTTGGACTGGACAGGGGTTATTGGCACTGAAGCTTTCTTT.

J is TRBJ2-1 and V is TRBV19, with TRBD2 matching over 13 bases. Germline CDR1 and CDR2: LNHDA and SQIVND (reference sequence). The CDR3 has 16 residues. Losses at the gene ends were 6 bases for V and 4 bases for J; bases not matched to a gene: 6. Written as DNA, the CDR3 is TGTGCCAGTAGAACCGGACTAGCGGGGGATTACAATGAGCAGTTCTTC. Protein sequence: CASRTGLAGDYNEQFF.

V gene TRBV5-6 combines with J gene TRBJ2-7; TRBD2 is a possible D gene (5 bases). CDR3 length: 13 residues. V lost 0 bases and J lost 2, with 6 bases in between. Germline loops: CDR1 SGHDT, CDR2 YYEEEE. CDR3: CASSLAGTYEQYF. The CDR3, as DNA: TGTGCCAGCAGCTTGGCGGGGACCTACGAGCAGTACTTC.

This clone was seen once. The rearrangement uses TRBV18 and TRBJ1-1; a weak D match, TRBD1 (5 bases). This CDR3 spans 14 amino acids. Germline V gene sequence: CDR1 KGHSH, CDR2 LQKENI. Trimming left V 1 base short and J 6 bases short, with 12 bases between. The CDR3 DNA follows: TGTGCCAGCTCACCACTAGGACAAGAGGCTGAAGCTTTCTTT. Translating gives CASSPLGQEAEAFF.

The chain links TRBV9 to TRBJ1-1; 8 nucleotides align to TRBD1. This CDR3 is built from 15 residues. Germline CDR1 reads SGDLS; CDR2 reads YYNGEE. J gave up 1 base and V 4 bases, and 6 bases lay outside the gene matches. The CDR3 DNA reads as TGTGCCAGCAGCCCGTGGACAGGGACGAACACTGAAGCTTTCTTT. This encodes CASSPWTGTNTEAFF. Complete variable domain (other parts from reference TRBV9 and TRBJ1-1): DSGVTQTPKHLITATGQRVTLRCSPRSGDLSVYWYQQSLDQGLQFLIQYYNGEERAKGNILERFSAQQFPDLHSELNLSSLELGDSALYFCASSPWTGTNTEAFFGQGTRLTVV.

The J gene is TRBJ1-2, the V gene TRBV25-1, with 7 bases that match TRBD1. Germline values: CDR1 MGHDK, CDR2 SYGVNS. The trim removed 3 bases at V and 7 bases at J, leaving 2 bases unmatched. The CDR3 loop spans 12 amino acids. As DNA, the CDR3 is TGTGCCAGCAGTGACAGGGGGTGTGGCTACACCTTC. Its translation is CASSDRGCGYTF.

Only one count was recorded for this clone. The V and J genes are TRBV19 and TRBJ1-6; possibly TRBD1 for D (6 bases). The CDR3 runs to 14 residues. Germline V gives CDR1 LNHDA, CDR2 SQIVND (reference sequence). The V and J ends lost 6 bases and 6 bases respectively, with 12 bases between them. CDR3 coding DNA: TGTGCCAGTAGAACGGACAGAGGTAATTCACCCCTCCACTTT. Its translation: CASRTDRGNSPLHF.

The chain employs TRBV5-5 and TRBJ2-1; 12 positions agree with TRBD2. Germline V CDR1 and CDR2: SGHKS, YYEKEE (reference sequence). The J segment lost 7 bases and the V segment lost 3 bases, leaving 5 bases of the junction unmatched. This CDR3 is built from 15 residues. CDR3 sequence: CASSSWTSGNNEQFF. Written as DNA, the CDR3 is TGTGCCAGCAGCTCCTGGACTAGCGGGAATAATGAGCAGTTCTTC. The complete variable domain, with remaining parts taken from reference TRBV5-5 and TRBJ2-1, reads DAGVTQSPTHLIKTRGQQVTLRCSPISGHKSVSWYQQVLGQGPQFIFQYYEKEERGRGNFPDRFSARQFPNYSSELNVNALLLGDSALYLCASSSWTSGNNEQFFGPGTRLTVL.